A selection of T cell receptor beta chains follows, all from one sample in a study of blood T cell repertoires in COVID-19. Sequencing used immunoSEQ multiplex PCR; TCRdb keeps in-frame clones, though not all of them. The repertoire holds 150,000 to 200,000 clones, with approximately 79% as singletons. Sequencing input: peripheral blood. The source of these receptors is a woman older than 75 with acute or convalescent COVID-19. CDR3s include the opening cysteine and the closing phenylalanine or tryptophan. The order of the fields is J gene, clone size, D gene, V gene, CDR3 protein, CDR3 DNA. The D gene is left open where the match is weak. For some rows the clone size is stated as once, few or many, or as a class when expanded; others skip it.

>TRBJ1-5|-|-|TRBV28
CASSLLGVDSNQPQHF
TGTGCCAGCAGCCTCTTGGGCGTAGATAGCAATCAGCCCCAGCATTTT
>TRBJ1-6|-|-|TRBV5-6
CASSQLSSSYNSPLHF
TGTGCCAGCAGCCAACTCTCAAGCTCCTATAATTCACCCCTCCACTTT
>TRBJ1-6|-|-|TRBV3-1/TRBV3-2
CASSRRANSPLHF
TGTGCCAGCAGCCGCAGGGCGAATTCACCCCTCCACTTT
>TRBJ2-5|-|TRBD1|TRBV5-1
CASSLRDRNQETQYF
TGCGCCAGCAGCCTCCGGGACAGGAACCAAGAGACCCAGTACTTC
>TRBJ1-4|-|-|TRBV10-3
CAINGQLNEKLFF
TGTGCCATCAATGGACAGCTTAATGAAAAACTGTTTTTT
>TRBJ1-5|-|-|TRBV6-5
CASSSSYGSTNQPQHF
TGTGCCAGCAGTTCCTCCTACGGGTCTACCAATCAGCCCCAGCATTTT
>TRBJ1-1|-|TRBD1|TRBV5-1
CASSSPGTGTAFF
TGCGCCAGCAGCTCTCCCGGGACAGGGACGGCTTTCTTT
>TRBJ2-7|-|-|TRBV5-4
CASSLPSASSYEQYF
TGTGCCAGCAGCTTACCTAGCGCCAGCTCCTACGAGCAGTACTTC
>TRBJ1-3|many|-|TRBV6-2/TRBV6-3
CASSSGGNTIYF
TGTGCCAGCAGTTCGGGTGGAAACACCATATATTTT
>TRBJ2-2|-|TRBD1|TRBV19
CASRGTGATGELFF
TGTGCCAGTAGGGGGACAGGGGCCACCGGGGAGCTGTTTTTT
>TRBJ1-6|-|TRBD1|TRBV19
CASWDSQNSPLHF
TGTGCCAGCTGGGACAGCCAGAATTCACCCCTCCACTTT
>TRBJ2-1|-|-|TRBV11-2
CASSLDQLTFKFF
TGTGCCAGCAGCTTAGATCAACTAACTTTTAAGTTCTTC
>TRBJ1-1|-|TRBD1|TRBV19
CASSITGGRSEAFF
TGTGCCAGTAGTATCACAGGGGGCAGGTCTGAAGCTTTCTTT
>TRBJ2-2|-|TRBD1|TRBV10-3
CAIRASGTGTTGELFF
TGTGCCATCAGAGCTTCCGGGACAGGGACCACCGGGGAGCTGTTTTTT
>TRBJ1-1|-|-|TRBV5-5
CASSMRNTEAFF
TGTGCCAGCAGCATGAGGAACACTGAAGCTTTCTTT
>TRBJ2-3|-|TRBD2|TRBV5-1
CASSLVLAGGSDTQYF
TGCGCCAGCAGCTTGGTGCTAGCGGGAGGGTCAGATACGCAGTATTTT
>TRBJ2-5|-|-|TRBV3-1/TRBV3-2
CASSQGQAGETQYF
TGTGCCAGCAGCCAAGGACAGGCAGGGGAGACCCAGTACTTC
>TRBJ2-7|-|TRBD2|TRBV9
CASSVSYAGESEQYF
TGTGCCAGCAGCGTAAGCTATGCGGGAGAAAGTGAGCAGTACTTC
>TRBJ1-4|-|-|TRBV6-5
CASSFSRDTSEKLFF
TGTGCCAGCAGCTTTTCCCGGGACACGAGTGAAAAACTGTTTTTT
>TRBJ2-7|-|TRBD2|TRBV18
CASSLGAGGRSYEQYF
TGTGCCAGCTCACTGGGAGCGGGAGGGCGATCCTACGAGCAGTACTTC
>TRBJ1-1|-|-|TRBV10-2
CASRTTEYEAFF
TGCGCCAGCAGAACAACCGAATATGAAGCTTTCTTT
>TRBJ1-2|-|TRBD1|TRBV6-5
CASSSGQGYGYTF
TGTGCCAGCAGTTCCGGACAGGGCTATGGCTACACCTTC
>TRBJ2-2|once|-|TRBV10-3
CAIASSDTGELFF
TGTGCCATTGCTAGCAGCGACACCGGGGAGCTGTTTTTT
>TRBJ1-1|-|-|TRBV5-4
CASSLKFGVTEAFF
TGTGCCAGCAGCTTGAAATTCGGGGTCACTGAAGCTTTCTTT
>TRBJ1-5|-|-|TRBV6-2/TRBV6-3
CASSDTGSNQPQHF
TGTGCCAGCAGCGACACAGGGAGCAATCAGCCCCAGCATTTT
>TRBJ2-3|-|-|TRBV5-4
CASSLWRGWSTDTQYF
TGTGCCAGCAGCCTGTGGCGGGGTTGGAGCACAGATACGCAGTATTTT
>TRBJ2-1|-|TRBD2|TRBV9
CASSVRREGSYNEQFF
TGTGCCAGCAGCGTAAGGCGGGAGGGGTCCTACAATGAGCAGTTCTTC
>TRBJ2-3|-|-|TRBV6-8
CASSPPRDTDTQYF
TGTGCCAGCAGTCCTCCGAGGGACACAGATACGCAGTATTTT
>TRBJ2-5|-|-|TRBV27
CASSFDRRLAAETQYF
TGTGCCAGCAGTTTCGACAGGAGACTAGCTGCCGAGACCCAGTACTTC
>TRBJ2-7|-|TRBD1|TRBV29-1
CSVSAPGQVSSYEQYF
TGCAGCGTTTCGGCCCCGGGACAGGTTAGCTCCTACGAGCAGTACTTC
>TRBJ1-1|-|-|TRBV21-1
CASSPGAPYTEAFF
TGTGCCAGCAGCCCAGGGGCGCCGTACACTGAAGCTTTCTTT
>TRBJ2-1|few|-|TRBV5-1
CASSLGGRPGDEQFF
TGCGCCAGCAGCTTGGGGGGCAGACCGGGCGATGAGCAGTTCTTC